These 30 T cell receptor beta chains share one sample of origin, sequenced in a study of T cell changes during pregnancy in multiple sclerosis. Sequencing used immunoSEQ multiplex PCR; TCRdb keeps in-frame clones, though not all of them. The sample contains about 39,000 clones, 93% of which appear only once. Sequences were derived from CD4+ T cells from peripheral blood mononuclear cells, sampled in the first trimester of pregnancy. The receptors stem from a female donor with multiple sclerosis, enrolled in a pregnancy study.

J is TRBJ2-3 and V is TRBV7-2; tentatively, D is TRBD1 (5 bases). CDR1 SGHTA and CDR2 FQGNSA come from the germline V gene. Deletions cut 2 bases from V and 0 bases from J, with 12 bases between. There are 16 residues in the CDR3. The CDR3 DNA reads TGTGCCAGCAGCTTACCCAGGGCTTTTAGCACAGATACGCAGTATTTT. Translation gives CASSLPRAFSTDTQYF.

This clone was detected once. The chain employs TRBV27 and TRBJ2-3; TRBD2 agrees at 10 bases. The V and J ends lost 5 bases and 1 base, in that order; junction bases with no gene match: 9. This CDR3 contains 17 residues. Germline CDR1 MNHEY, CDR2 SMNVEV (reference sequence). In DNA form, the CDR3 reads TGTGCCAGCAGTCCTATTGGACTAGCGGCTCGCACAGATACGCAGTATTTT. Its protein product is CASSPIGLAARTDTQYF.

This chain links TRBV6-6 with TRBJ1-2; the match to TRBD1 covers 10 bases. Losses at the gene ends were 0 bases for V and 7 bases for J; bases not matched to a gene: 8. The CDR3 contains 16 residues. Germline CDR1 MNHNY, CDR2 SVGAGI (reference sequence). Written as DNA, the CDR3 is TGTGCCAGCAGTTACTCGCGGACAGGGGGACTAGTTGGCTACACCTTC. This gives the protein CASSYSRTGGLVGYTF.

The V and J genes are TRBV25-1 and TRBJ2-5; 8 bases agree with TRBD1. The germline CDR1 and CDR2 sequences are MGHDK and SYGVNS. CDR3 size: 14 residues. Trimming removed 11 bases from V and 5 bases from J; junction bases left unmatched: 13. The CDR3 nucleotides are TGTGCCTCCGGGTCAGGGGGCTTAGGGGAGACCCAGTACTTC. As protein: CASGSGGLGETQYF.

The chain couples TRBV19 to TRBJ2-4, with D possibly being TRBD2 (5 bases). This CDR3 comprises 15 residues. V was shortened by 1 base and J by 0 bases, with 7 bases between the two germline ends. The germline CDR1 and CDR2 sequences are LNHDA and SQIVND (reference sequence). The CDR3 nucleotides are TGTGCCAGTAGTATAGTCGGGGTAGCCAAAAACATTCAGTACTTC. Translation gives CASSIVGVAKNIQYF.

This chain joins TRBV6-1 and TRBJ1-1; 9 nucleotides agree with TRBD1. V shed 0 bases and J 4 bases; nucleotides not matched to a gene: 3. Germline CDR1 is MNHNS and CDR2 is SASEGT. This CDR3 has 15 residues. The DNA for the CDR3 is TGTGCCAGCAGTGAAGCGGGACAGGGATCCACTGAAGCTTTCTTT. It translates to CASSEAGQGSTEAFF.

The CDR3 DNA reads TGTGCCAGCTCACCATCCGGGACACCGAAGGGGGAGACCCAGTACTTC. Amino acid sequence: CASSPSGTPKGETQYF. V and J are TRBV18 and TRBJ2-5, with D perhaps TRBD1 (6 bases). Per germline, CDR1 KGHSH and CDR2 LQKENI. Trimming took 2 bases from V and 5 from J, leaving 18 bases between them. The CDR3 runs 16 residues. The full variable domain, its missing parts supplied by reference TRBV18 and TRBJ2-5, is NAGVMQNPRHLVRRRGQEARLRCSPMKGHSHVYWYRQLPEEGLKFMVYLQKENIIDESGMPKERFSAEFPKEGPSILRIQQVVRGDSAAYFCASSPSGTPKGETQYFGPGTRLLVL.

V and J are TRBV18 and TRBJ2-2; 9 positions agree with TRBD2. The CDR3 is made up of 17 amino acids. The germline V gene has CDR1 KGHSH and CDR2 LQKENI. V shed 6 bases and J 3 bases; nucleotides not matched to a gene: 11. CDR3 coding DNA: TGTGCCAGCTCCCGATCCGTGACTAGCGGCTACACCGGGGAGCTGTTTTTT. Translation: CASSRSVTSGYTGELFF.

This clone was seen a few times. This sequence joins TRBV18 and TRBJ2-1; 7 nucleotides agree with TRBD1. From germline, CDR1 is KGHSH and CDR2 LQKENI. Unmatched junction bases numbered 4, after V lost 4 bases and J lost 7 bases. The CDR3 has 13 amino acids. CDR3 sequence: CASSLGTVNEQFF. Here the CDR3 DNA reads TGTGCCAGCTCACTTGGGACAGTAAATGAGCAGTTCTTC.

The chain is built from TRBV11-2 and TRBJ2-3; 7 bases align to TRBD1. Germline lookup yields CDR1 SGHAT and CDR2 FQNNGV. V lost 6 bases to trimming and J lost 4 bases; unmatched junction nucleotides: 10. The length of the CDR3 is 15 residues. For the CDR3, the DNA is TGTGCCAGCAGGGGAATAACAGGGGCGGCAGATACGCAGTATTTT. Amino acid sequence: CASRGITGAADTQYF.

This chain connects TRBV6-1 to TRBJ1-5; 7 positions match TRBD1. Trimming at V came to 6 bases and at J to 6 bases, leaving 5 bases not matched to a gene. Looked up from germline, CDR1 is MNHNS and CDR2 is SASEGT. CDR3 size: 13 residues. CDR3 coding DNA: TGTGCCAGCAGGACAGGGCTGGGTCAGCCCCAGCATTTT. Encoded protein: CASRTGLGQPQHF.

The chain uses TRBV6-1 and TRBJ2-5, with a possible D match to TRBD1 (6 bases). CDR1 MNHNS and CDR2 SASEGT come from the germline V gene. V lost 4 bases and J 6 bases, leaving 18 bases between the germline ends. The CDR3 runs to 15 residues. In DNA form, the CDR3 reads TGTGCCAGCAGTGGCACAGGGATGAGTACTCAGACCCAGTACTTC. The encoded protein is CASSGTGMSTQTQYF.

The chain combines TRBV6-5 with TRBJ1-2; tentatively, D is TRBD1 (5 bases). The V gene lost 5 bases and the J gene lost 0 bases, with 13 bases spanning the gap. The CDR3 has 15 amino acids. CDR1 and CDR2 (germline): MNHEY, SVGAGI. CDR3 residues: CASSLDSNPNYGYTF. DNA of the CDR3: TGTGCCAGCAGTCTAGACAGCAATCCTAACTATGGCTACACCTTC.

The chain uses TRBV6-5 and TRBJ1-2; D is unclear. This CDR3 has 12 amino acids. Germline loops: CDR1 MNHEY, CDR2 SVGAGI. The V and J ends lost 6 bases and 7 bases respectively, with 12 bases between them. The CDR3 sequence: CASSSYAFGYTF. In DNA, the CDR3 is TGTGCCAGCAGCTCCTATGCTTTTGGCTACACCTTC.

The chain recombines TRBV29-1 with TRBJ1-2; D is possibly TRBD1 (6 bases). The CDR3 loop spans 12 amino acids. Germline CDR1 and CDR2: SQVTM and ANQGSEA. V lost 6 bases and J 8 bases, leaving 16 bases between the germline ends. The CDR3 sequence: CSVDGGAGGYTF. The CDR3 bases are TGCAGCGTGGACGGGGGGGCGGGAGGCTACACCTTC.

V is TRBV18 and J is TRBJ1-2, with 9 nucleotides matching TRBD1. CDR3 size: 17 residues. The V segment lost 3 bases and the J segment 8 bases; nucleotides outside the gene matches: 16. Germline V gives CDR1 KGHSH, CDR2 LQKENI. Here the CDR3 DNA reads TGTGCCAGCTCACCCACCGGGACAGGGCTTTCTACTGGGGGCTACACCTTC. Translating gives CASSPTGTGLSTGGYTF.

The V and J genes are TRBV15 and TRBJ2-1; D is possibly TRBD2 (5 bases). The CDR3 has 17 amino acids. With 1 base removed from V and 0 bases from J, the gap between germline ends came to 13 bases. CDR1 and CDR2 (germline): LNHNV, YYDKDF (reference sequence). The CDR3: CATSRAIQRNSYNEQFF. Here the CDR3 DNA reads TGTGCCACCAGCAGAGCAATACAGCGGAACTCCTACAATGAGCAGTTCTTC. The whole variable domain, filled in from reference TRBV15 and TRBJ2-1, reads DAMVIQNPRYQVTQFGKPVTLSCSQTLNHNVMYWYQQKSSQAPKLLFHYYDKDFNNEADTPDNFQSRRPNTSFCFLDIRSPGLGDTAMYLCATSRAIQRNSYNEQFFGPGTRLTVL.

The chain links TRBV7-2 to TRBJ1-5; the match to TRBD1 covers 8 bases. CDR1 is SGHTA and CDR2 is FQGNSA in the germline V gene. This CDR3 contains 15 residues. J lost 7 bases, V lost 4 bases, and 9 bases had no gene match. CDR3 DNA sequence: TGTGCCAGCAGCTCAGGACAGGGCACGTTACAGCCCCAGCATTTT. This encodes CASSSGQGTLQPQHF.

The chain recombines TRBV19 with TRBJ1-5; TRBD1 aligns across 7 bases. This CDR3 has 16 residues. From germline, CDR1 is LNHDA and CDR2 SQIVND (reference sequence). Trimming removed 7 bases from V and 1 base from J; junction bases left unmatched: 10. CDR3 nucleotides: TGTGCCAGTAAGGGGGCCTGGGCAGCAAGCAATCAGCCCCAGCATTTT. It yields the protein CASKGAWAASNQPQHF.

The V gene is TRBV5-1, the J gene TRBJ2-1, with 11 bases aligning to TRBD2. V shed 4 bases, J shed 9 bases, and the junction held 18 bases outside the gene matches. This CDR3 is 18 amino acids long. Germline CDR1 is SGHRS and CDR2 is YFSETQ. CDR3 loop: CASSPTLAGVIGVREQFF. DNA of the CDR3: TGCGCCAGCAGCCCCACACTAGCGGGAGTAATAGGGGTACGTGAGCAGTTCTTC.

In DNA, the CDR3 is TGTGCCAGCAGCTTAGAACTAGCGGGAGAAGAGACCCAGTACTTC. Residues: CASSLELAGEETQYF. The gene calls are TRBV7-2 and TRBJ2-5; 11 nucleotides match TRBD2. CDR1 SGHTA and CDR2 FQGNSA come from the germline V gene. The CDR3 loop spans 15 amino acids. With 1 base clipped from V and 3 bases from J, the junction kept 1 base outside the gene matches.

The chain carries TRBV28 and TRBJ1-1; D not resolved. The germline gives CDR1 MDHEN, CDR2 SYDVKM. The CDR3 has 12 amino acids. Between the trimmed V and J ends, which lost 9 bases and 0 bases, there was a span of 8 bases. The CDR3 DNA follows: TGTGCCAGTCTGAGGGTGAACACTGAAGCTTTCTTT. Residues: CASLRVNTEAFF.

The CDR3 DNA reads as TGTGCCAGCAGCCCCGGGGTGGACAGGGGGAATTCACCCCTCCACTTT. Amino acids: CASSPGVDRGNSPLHF. The chain joins TRBV9 to TRBJ1-6, with TRBD1 matching over 10 bases. Trimming at V came to 4 bases and at J to 7 bases, leaving 8 bases not matched to a gene. Germline values: CDR1 SGDLS, CDR2 YYNGEE. This CDR3 has 16 residues.

The chain recombines TRBV28 with TRBJ2-1, with 14 bases aligning to TRBD2. In germline, CDR1 is MDHEN, CDR2 SYDVKM. The CDR3 length is 17 residues. Losses at the gene ends were 8 bases for V and 8 bases for J; bases not matched to a gene: 14. The CDR3, as DNA: TGTGCCAGCGGGGGCTATGGGACTAGCGGGAGCAGAGATGAGCAGTTCTTC. Translating gives CASGGYGTSGSRDEQFF.

The chain recombines TRBV9 with TRBJ2-7, with a possible D match to TRBD2 (6 bases). Germline assignment: CDR1 SGDLS and CDR2 YYNGEE. The CDR3 totals 16 residues. V lost 4 bases and J 5 bases, leaving 22 bases between the germline ends. For the CDR3, the DNA is TGTGCCAGCAGCCCCCCCGTGGTGACTAGTATTAACGAGCAGTACTTC. Its protein product is CASSPPVVTSINEQYF.

This sequence joins TRBV27 and TRBJ1-2; D remains ambiguous. Trimming removed 6 bases at V and 6 bases at J, with 14 bases between. This CDR3 comprises 13 residues. Germline V gives CDR1 MNHEY, CDR2 SMNVEV (reference sequence). CDR3: CASSTAPGDGYTF. For the CDR3, the DNA is TGTGCCAGCAGCACTGCCCCCGGGGATGGCTACACCTTC.

The rearrangement links TRBV5-8 to TRBJ2-3; maybe TRBD2 (5 bases). The CDR3 has 15 residues. V dropped 7 bases and J dropped 4 bases, with 19 bases sitting between them. Germline V gene data show CDR1 as SGHTS and CDR2 as YDEGEE. CDR3: CASRDRGRGPDTQYF. The CDR3 DNA is TGTGCCAGCCGCGACCGGGGTAGAGGGCCAGATACGCAGTATTTT. Combining the CDR3 with reference TRBV5-8 and TRBJ2-3 gives the whole variable domain EAGVTQSPTHLIKTRGQQATLRCSPISGHTSVYWYQQALGLGLQFLLWYDEGEERNRGNFPPRFSGRQFPNYSSELNVNALELEDSALYLCASRDRGRGPDTQYFGPGTRLTVL.

This clone was counted a single time. In DNA form, the CDR3 reads TGTGCCAGCACGGGACTAGTGGGGACCGGGGAGCTGTTTTTT. This codes for CASTGLVGTGELFF. The chain links TRBV6-5 to TRBJ2-2; TRBD2 aligns across 8 bases. Per germline, CDR1 MNHEY and CDR2 SVGAGI. The ends lost 7 bases at V and 5 bases at J; junction bases unmatched: 6. The CDR3 loop spans 14 amino acids.

The chain combines TRBV2 with TRBJ2-7; D may be TRBD1 (6 bases). The CDR3 loop spans 14 amino acids. V was clipped by 7 bases and J by 3 bases, with 16 bases between them. Germline V CDR1 and CDR2: SNHLY, FYNNEI. The DNA for the CDR3 is TGTGCCAGCAAACAGGGAACCCCTAACTACGAGCAGTACTTC. Its translation: CASKQGTPNYEQYF.

CDR3 nucleotides: TGTGCCACCTCCTACAGGGGGCTGGGTTACGAGCAGTACTTC. It translates to CATSYRGLGYEQYF. V is TRBV6-5 and J is TRBJ2-7; 9 positions agree with TRBD1. After removal of 10 bases from V and 4 bases from J, the junction contained 11 bases not matched to a gene. Germline lookup yields CDR1 MNHEY and CDR2 SVGAGI. This CDR3 spans 14 amino acids.